The present T cell receptor beta chain was sequenced within a study of Ad26.COV2.S vaccination and SARS-CoV-2 variants. Background on the study: Donor was one of the participants in the Ad26.COV2.S arm of the COV1001 trial. Intramuscular Ad26.COV2.S at 5x10^10 or 1x10^11 viral particles.

To note about this clone: Its antigen is as yet unknown.

Profiling relied on immunoSEQ multiplex PCR, and the TCRdb table lists in-frame clones only, not all of them. Here the sample spans 300,000 to 400,000 clones, around 89% being singletons. Treatment defined: about 20 received Ad26.COV2.S at low or high dose, single or two shots; 5 received placebo; per-sample allocation not given. The investigators took samples on day 63 after the first vaccine or placebo injection. Boston hosted the donor, who was an adult aged 18-55 years. Study results and limitations: The breadth of spike-specific CD8+ and CD4+ T cell responses after vaccination was reportedly substantial.

The CDR3 consists of 16 residues. The ends were cut back, 6 bases at V and 1 base at J, with 15 bases in the middle. CDR1 is MNHEY and CDR2 is SMNVEV in the germline V gene (reference sequence). This clonotype was obtained from a person aged 18 to 65 who received the Ad26.COV2.S COVID-19 vaccine or a placebo. The material was peripheral blood, obtained in a trial of Ad26.COV2.S vaccine versus placebo. The rearrangement joins TRBV27 to TRBJ2-2; no firm D call. The CDR3 DNA is TGTGCCAGCAGATTTGGTAGCTTGCGGAACACCGGGGAGCTGTTTTTT. Its protein is CASRFGSLRNTGELFF.